This is a list of T cell receptor beta chains from one sample in a study of low-dose radiotherapy and immunotherapy resistance in tumors. TCRdb used MiXCR to reprocess the reads, holding one entry per CDR3 protein. The sample yields around 65,000 distinct CDR3 sequences, 26% seen once. The sample in question was PBMCs, obtained before treatment. The receptors originated from a male donor with rectosigmoid adenocarcinoma. The CDR3 runs from the conserved cysteine through the conserved F or W. A D gene is named only where the DNA matches it firmly. Expanded clones are given a class, and other clones once, few, many or no size at all.

abundance: many; v_gene: TRBV7-2; d_gene: NA; j_gene: TRBJ1-1; CDR3nt: TGTGCCAGCAGCTTGAGCTGGAAGGTCACTGAAGCTTTCTTT; CDR3aa: CASSLSWKVTEAFF
abundance: many; v_gene: TRBV28; d_gene: NA; j_gene: TRBJ1-1; CDR3nt: TGTGCCAGCAGTTTGACCAGGGGCAACACTGAAGCTTTCTTT; CDR3aa: CASSLTRGNTEAFF
abundance: many; v_gene: TRBV2; d_gene: NA; j_gene: TRBJ1-2; CDR3nt: TGTGCCAGCAGCCACAGGGAACGAGGCTACACCTTC; CDR3aa: CASSHRERGYTF
abundance: once; v_gene: TRBV18; d_gene: TRBD1; j_gene: TRBJ1-1; CDR3nt: TGTGCCAGCTCCCAGGGACAGGGTGCCACTGAAGCTTTCTTT; CDR3aa: CASSQGQGATEAFF
abundance: few; v_gene: TRBV5-8; d_gene: NA; j_gene: TRBJ2-2; CDR3nt: TGTGCCAGCAGCTTGGCCGGGAGCACCGGGGAGCTGTTTTTT; CDR3aa: CASSLAGSTGELFF
abundance: NA; v_gene: TRBV19; d_gene: NA; j_gene: TRBJ2-5; CDR3nt: TGTAGTACCGGGGCTGGGGAGACCCAGTACTTC; CDR3aa: CSTGAGETQYF
abundance: many; v_gene: TRBV2; d_gene: NA; j_gene: TRBJ2-7; CDR3nt: TGTGCCAGCGGCAAAAGTGGGGGCCCCTACGAGCAGTACTTC; CDR3aa: CASGKSGGPYEQYF
abundance: many; v_gene: TRBV19; d_gene: TRBD2; j_gene: TRBJ2-1; CDR3nt: TGTGCCAGTAATCCTACCCCCCAAGCGGGAGGGGACAATGAGCAGTTCTTC; CDR3aa: CASNPTPQAGGDNEQFF
abundance: many; v_gene: TRBV29-1; d_gene: TRBD1; j_gene: TRBJ1-5; CDR3nt: TGCAGCGTCCTAATACAGGGGAGCAATCAGCCCCAGCATTTT; CDR3aa: CSVLIQGSNQPQHF
abundance: many; v_gene: TRBV5-1; d_gene: TRBD1; j_gene: TRBJ2-1; CDR3nt: TGCGCCAGCGTGCAAGGGGGCCCATCCAATGAGCAGTTCTTC; CDR3aa: CASVQGGPSNEQFF
abundance: many; v_gene: TRBV7-2; d_gene: NA; j_gene: TRBJ2-3; CDR3nt: TGTGCCAGCAGCTTAGCAGGTCTAGGCAACACAGATACGCAGTATTTT; CDR3aa: CASSLAGLGNTDTQYF
abundance: NA; v_gene: TRBV5-6; d_gene: NA; j_gene: TRBJ2-7; CDR3nt: TGTGCCAGCAGCTTAACTTGGAGCGAGCAGTACTTC; CDR3aa: CASSLTWSEQYF
abundance: many; v_gene: TRBV6-5; d_gene: TRBD2; j_gene: TRBJ2-5; CDR3nt: TGTGCCAGCAGTCGGACTAGCGCTAAGGGTCCCCAGTACTTC; CDR3aa: CASSRTSAKGPQYF
abundance: many; v_gene: TRBV10-3; d_gene: TRBD1; j_gene: TRBJ1-5; CDR3nt: TGTGCCTCTAAGGGGCAGGGGGCCCCCAGGACCCAGCATTTT; CDR3aa: CASKGQGAPRTQHF
abundance: many; v_gene: TRBV7-2; d_gene: TRBD1; j_gene: TRBJ1-3; CDR3nt: TGTGCCAGCAGCCCGCAGGGGGGAGTAAACACCATATATTTT; CDR3aa: CASSPQGGVNTIYF
abundance: medium-sized; v_gene: TRBV28; d_gene: NA; j_gene: TRBJ2-5; CDR3nt: TGTGCCAGCAGTTTCAGGCTTTTGGGGGCCGCACAAGAGACCCAGTACTTC; CDR3aa: CASSFRLLGAAQETQYF
abundance: many; v_gene: TRBV4-2; d_gene: NA; j_gene: TRBJ2-3; CDR3nt: TGTGCCAGCAGCCAAGATCGCGGGGTAGGGACAGATACGCAGTATTTT; CDR3aa: CASSQDRGVGTDTQYF
abundance: NA; v_gene: TRBV13; d_gene: NA; j_gene: TRBJ2-5; CDR3nt: TGTGCCAGCAGCTCGAAGACAGAGAAAGAGACCCAGTACTTC; CDR3aa: CASSSKTEKETQYF
abundance: many; v_gene: TRBV5-5; d_gene: NA; j_gene: TRBJ2-7; CDR3nt: TGTGCCAGCAGCTTGGCCGGCAGAGAAACCTACGAGCAGTACTTC; CDR3aa: CASSLAGRETYEQYF
abundance: NA; v_gene: TRBV12-3/TRBV12-4; d_gene: NA; j_gene: TRBJ1-5; CDR3nt: TGTGCCAGCAGTTCACGCCTCACGGGGGGCGGAAGGCCCCAGCATTTT; CDR3aa: CASSSRLTGGGRPQHF
abundance: NA; v_gene: TRBV9; d_gene: TRBD2; j_gene: TRBJ2-3; CDR3nt: TGTGCCAGCAGCGCACCCCCGGGCGGGAGGGTGGAAGATACGCAGTATTTT; CDR3aa: CASSAPPGGRVEDTQYF
abundance: many; v_gene: TRBV7-8; d_gene: NA; j_gene: TRBJ2-1; CDR3nt: TGTGCCAGCAGCTTAGCGGCGCGGGATGGTGAGCAGTTCTTC; CDR3aa: CASSLAARDGEQFF
abundance: many; v_gene: TRBV28; d_gene: TRBD1; j_gene: TRBJ2-5; CDR3nt: TGTGCCAGCAGCCTTAGACAGGGACAGACCCAGTACTTC; CDR3aa: CASSLRQGQTQYF
abundance: many; v_gene: TRBV25-1; d_gene: NA; j_gene: TRBJ2-2; CDR3nt: TGTGCCAGCTCCAGCCAAGACCGGGACACCGGGGAGCTGTTTTTT; CDR3aa: CASSSQDRDTGELFF
abundance: once; v_gene: TRBV12-3/TRBV12-4; d_gene: NA; j_gene: TRBJ2-4; CDR3nt: TGTGCCAGCAGTTTTGCCGGGACCCCCAAAAACATTCAGTACTTC; CDR3aa: CASSFAGTPKNIQYF
abundance: many; v_gene: TRBV9; d_gene: NA; j_gene: TRBJ2-1; CDR3nt: TGTGCCAGCAGCTCAGTAGGCAATGAGCAGTTCTTC; CDR3aa: CASSSVGNEQFF